This TCR beta chain appears in the sequencing data of a study of CD8 T cells in Susac syndrome (dated by TCRdb to the late 2010s). For the study in its entirety: Among the sequenced Susac syndrome patients, roughly six had clinically active disease and 8 or 9 were in clinical remission. At blood withdrawal, Susac syndrome patients were either therapy-naive, taking corticosteroids (in some cases with IVIg as well), or taking IVIg alone. Repertoire sequencing was used to test whether CD8+ T cell activation and differentiation in Susac syndrome was antigen driven.

High-throughput TCR beta sequencing profiled peripheral blood CD8+ and CD4+ T cells from healthy donors, Susac syndrome patients and multiple sclerosis patients. The Susac syndrome patients fulfilled recently defined diagnostic criteria for either definite or probable disease. Bulk CD8+ and CD4+ T cells were purified by magnetic negative isolation, while CD8+ TEMRA cells were enriched using FACS. Blood was drawn into EDTA tubes, processed within 24 hours, and PBMCs were isolated by density gradient centrifugation. PBMCs intended for TCR sequencing were frozen in liquid nitrogen and were later thawed in a 37 degrees C water bath. Purity of sorted or isolated CD4+, CD8+ and CD8+ TEMRA cells was at least 90%. Including the terminal cysteine and phenylalanine, the CDR3 comprises 14 residues. The read is trimmed to its CDR3 DNA, 42 bases read in frame from base 1. Relative to germline, V is missing 5 bases and J is missing 4 bases, with 2 bases of the junction outside any gene match.

The research as a whole found: The number of individuals in the TCR sequencing and HLA analysis was recognized as being relatively small. The CD4+ T cell repertoire of patients with Susac syndrome showed no detectable clonal expansion.

This clonotype was picked up one time. Its cognate antigen has yet to be identified. Base qualities are not at hand, and no much larger clone is one base apart. One read gives only weak evidence. RNA was extracted with the RNeasy kit and roughly 0.5 to 1 ug was reverse transcribed using random hexamers. The immunoSEQ multiplex PCR assay, covering 54 Vbeta and 13 Jbeta segments, was used to amplify TCR beta CDR3 regions. Bias from PCR amplification was corrected by using a synthetic template baseline for primer optimization and for computational correction. The study's own analysis went as follows. Only productive sequences were kept, with reads annotated to V, D and J genes according to IMGT and analyzed in immunoSEQ Analyzer. Clonality was computed as one minus Shannon entropy normalized by log2 of the number of productive unique sequences. For each patient and control, public and private clones were evaluated among the 100 most prevalent clones. Clones were defined as Susac-specific if absent from the healthy and MS cohorts, from 1052 published viral clones and from other ImmuneACCESS disease sequences. TCRdb cleaned the public reads at Q25 with fastp, built clones with MiXCR and kept in-frame beta chains. Each entry merges the rows of one CDR3 protein and shows their most common DNA and genes. What appears here as the V and J calls and clone size reflects TCRdb's work, not the paper's. This sample lists roughly 190,000 distinct CDR3 sequences; approximately 96% were detected once. Of the sample, 0.098% falls within the top ten clones.

This clonotype originated in a human donor with Susac syndrome. The sequence is built from TRBV12-3 or TRBV12-4 and TRBJ2-3; a stretch of 11 junction bases matches TRBD2. The sample comprised CD4+ T cells from PBMCs. The DNA sequence is given as TGTGCCAGCAGTCGACTAGCGGGGCCAGATACGCAGTATTTT. This yields the protein CASSRLAGPDTQYF.